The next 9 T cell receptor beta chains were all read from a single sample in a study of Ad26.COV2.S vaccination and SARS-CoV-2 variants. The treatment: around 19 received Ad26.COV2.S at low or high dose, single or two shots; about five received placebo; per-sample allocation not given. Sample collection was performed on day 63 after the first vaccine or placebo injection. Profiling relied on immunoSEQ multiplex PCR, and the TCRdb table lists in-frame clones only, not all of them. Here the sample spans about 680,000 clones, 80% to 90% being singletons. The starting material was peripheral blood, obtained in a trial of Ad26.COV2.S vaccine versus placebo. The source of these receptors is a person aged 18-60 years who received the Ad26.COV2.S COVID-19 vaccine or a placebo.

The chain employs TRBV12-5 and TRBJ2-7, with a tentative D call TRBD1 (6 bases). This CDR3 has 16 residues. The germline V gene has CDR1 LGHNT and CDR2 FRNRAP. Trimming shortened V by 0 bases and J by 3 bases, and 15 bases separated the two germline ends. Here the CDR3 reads CASGLVSTGFDYEQYF. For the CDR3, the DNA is TGTGCTAGTGGTTTGGTTTCGACAGGCTTTGACTACGAGCAGTACTTC.

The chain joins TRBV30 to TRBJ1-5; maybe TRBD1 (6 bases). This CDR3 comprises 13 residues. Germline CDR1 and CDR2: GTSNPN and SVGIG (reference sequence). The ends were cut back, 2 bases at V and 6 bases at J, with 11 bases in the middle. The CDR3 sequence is CAWSPTGLQPQHF. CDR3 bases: TGTGCCTGGAGTCCCACAGGGCTTCAGCCCCAGCATTTT.

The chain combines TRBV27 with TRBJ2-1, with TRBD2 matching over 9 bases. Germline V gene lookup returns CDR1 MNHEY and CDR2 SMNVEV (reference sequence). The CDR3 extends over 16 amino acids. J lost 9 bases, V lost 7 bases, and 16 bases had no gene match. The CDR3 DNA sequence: TGTGCCAGCAAACCTCAAACACTCGCTAGCGGGATTGAGCAGTTCTTC. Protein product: CASKPQTLASGIEQFF.

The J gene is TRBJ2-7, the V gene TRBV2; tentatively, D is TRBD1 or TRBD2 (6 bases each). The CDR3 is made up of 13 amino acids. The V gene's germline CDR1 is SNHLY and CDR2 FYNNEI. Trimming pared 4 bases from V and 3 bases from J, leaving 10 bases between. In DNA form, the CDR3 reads TGTGCCAGCAGTGGGGGGGCGAGCTACGAGCAGTACTTC. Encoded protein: CASSGGASYEQYF.

CDR3 loop: CATPGTSGSMADTQYF. The CDR3 DNA is TGTGCCACCCCCGGGACTAGCGGGAGTATGGCAGATACGCAGTATTTT. The chain joins TRBV24-1 to TRBJ2-3; 14 bases align to TRBD2. Germline CDR1 is KGHDR and CDR2 is SFDVKD. This CDR3 contains 16 residues. After removal of 9 bases from V and 4 bases from J, the junction contained 8 bases not matched to a gene.

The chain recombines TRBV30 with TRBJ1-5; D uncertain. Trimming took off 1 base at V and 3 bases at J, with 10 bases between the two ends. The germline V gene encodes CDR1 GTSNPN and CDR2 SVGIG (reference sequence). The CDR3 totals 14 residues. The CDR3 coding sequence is TGTGCCTGGAGTGGGTATTCGGCCAATCAGCCCCAGCATTTT. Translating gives CAWSGYSANQPQHF.

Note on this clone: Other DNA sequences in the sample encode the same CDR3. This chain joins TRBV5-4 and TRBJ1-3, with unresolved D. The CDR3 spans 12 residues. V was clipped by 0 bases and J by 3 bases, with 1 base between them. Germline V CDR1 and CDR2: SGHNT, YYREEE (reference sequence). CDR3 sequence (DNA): TGTGCCAGCAGCTTGGATGGAAACACCATATATTTT. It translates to CASSLDGNTIYF.

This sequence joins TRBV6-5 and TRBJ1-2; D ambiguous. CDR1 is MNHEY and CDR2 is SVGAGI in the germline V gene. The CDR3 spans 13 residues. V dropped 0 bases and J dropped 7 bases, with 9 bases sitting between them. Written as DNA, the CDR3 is TGTGCCAGCAGTTACTCGATACAGAGTGGCTACACCTTC. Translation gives CASSYSIQSGYTF.

CDR3 amino acids: CASRTGQGGNSPLHF. Written as DNA, the CDR3 is TGTGCCAGCAGGACGGGACAGGGTGGGAATTCACCCCTCCACTTT. The chain joins TRBV6-5 to TRBJ1-6; the match to TRBD1 covers 9 bases. CDR1 MNHEY and CDR2 SVGAGI come from the germline V gene. V shed 6 bases and J 7 bases; nucleotides not matched to a gene: 7. CDR3 length equals 15 residues.